These T cell receptor beta chains were read from a single sample in a study of beta chain features in type 1 diabetes. Profiled with immunoSEQ multiplex PCR; TCRdb holds only in-frame clones, not every one. The sample lists approximately 140,000 clones; 6.9% were seen once. The sequenced sample consisted of central memory CD4+ T cells from blood. The receptors come from a woman between 25 and 40 years old in good health. The CDR3 runs from the conserved cysteine through the conserved F or W. Each record gives: D gene, V gene, CDR3 length, J gene, clone size, CDR3 protein, CDR3 DNA. A D gene is named only where the DNA matches it firmly. Size values are once, few and many counts, or a class for expanded clones, and some rows have none.

D gene: .; V gene: TRBV6-6; CDR3 length: 12; J gene: TRBJ2-2; clone size: few; CDR3 protein: CASRAHTGELFF; CDR3 DNA: TGTGCCAGCAGGGCACACACCGGGGAGCTGTTTTTT
D gene: TRBD1; V gene: TRBV7-9; CDR3 length: 13; J gene: TRBJ2-5; clone size: few; CDR3 protein: CASSRQGGQTQYF; CDR3 DNA: TGTGCCAGCAGCCGACAGGGTGGTCAGACCCAGTACTTC
D gene: TRBD1; V gene: TRBV4-1; CDR3 length: 16; J gene: TRBJ1-5; clone size: .; CDR3 protein: CASSQGQGEGNQPQHF; CDR3 DNA: TGCGCCAGCAGCCAGGGACAGGGTGAAGGCAATCAGCCCCAGCATTTT
D gene: .; V gene: TRBV28; CDR3 length: 14; J gene: TRBJ2-4; clone size: .; CDR3 protein: CASSLSGSENIQYF; CDR3 DNA: TGTGCCAGCAGTTTATCCGGGTCAGAAAACATTCAGTACTTC
D gene: .; V gene: TRBV11-2; CDR3 length: 11; J gene: TRBJ2-7; clone size: few; CDR3 protein: CASSPGVEQYF; CDR3 DNA: TGTGCCAGCAGCCCGGGGGTAGAGCAGTACTTC
D gene: .; V gene: TRBV28; CDR3 length: 13; J gene: TRBJ1-4; clone size: .; CDR3 protein: CASSLGHGEKLFF; CDR3 DNA: TGTGCCAGCAGTTTAGGACACGGTGAAAAACTGTTTTTT
D gene: TRBD2; V gene: TRBV7-9; CDR3 length: 15; J gene: TRBJ2-5; clone size: few; CDR3 protein: CASSQAGGGGETQYF; CDR3 DNA: TGCGCCAGCAGCCAAGCGGGGGGAGGGGGAGAGACCCAGTACTTC
D gene: .; V gene: TRBV18; CDR3 length: 14; J gene: TRBJ2-7; clone size: few; CDR3 protein: CASSPPRTSAEQYF; CDR3 DNA: TGTGCCAGCTCACCACCGAGGACATCCGCCGAGCAGTACTTC
D gene: .; V gene: TRBV28; CDR3 length: 13; J gene: TRBJ1-1; clone size: few; CDR3 protein: CASIRVGSTEAFF; CDR3 DNA: TGTGCCAGCATTAGGGTTGGGAGCACTGAAGCTTTCTTT
D gene: .; V gene: TRBV7-3; CDR3 length: 13; J gene: TRBJ2-3; clone size: many; CDR3 protein: CASSLAFGDTQYF; CDR3 DNA: TGTGCCAGCAGCTTAGCATTCGGTGATACGCAGTATTTT
D gene: TRBD1; V gene: TRBV28; CDR3 length: 15; J gene: TRBJ2-6; clone size: .; CDR3 protein: CASSTDRAGANVLTF; CDR3 DNA: TGTGCCAGCAGTACCGACAGGGCTGGGGCCAACGTCCTGACTTTC
D gene: TRBD2; V gene: TRBV10-3; CDR3 length: 14; J gene: TRBJ2-1; clone size: many; CDR3 protein: CASNGGGGHNEQFF; CDR3 DNA: TGTGCCTCAAACGGGGGCGGGGGGCACAATGAGCAGTTCTTC
D gene: .; V gene: TRBV28; CDR3 length: 14; J gene: TRBJ1-1; clone size: .; CDR3 protein: CASSSTAMNTEAFF; CDR3 DNA: TGTGCCAGCAGTTCGACAGCCATGAACACTGAAGCTTTCTTT
D gene: TRBD1; V gene: TRBV6-6; CDR3 length: 16; J gene: TRBJ1-1; clone size: .; CDR3 protein: CASSRWGGQGDDGAFF; CDR3 DNA: TGTGCCAGCAGTCGATGGGGTGGACAGGGGGATGACGGTGCTTTCTTT
D gene: .; V gene: TRBV7-3; CDR3 length: 13; J gene: TRBJ2-4; clone size: .; CDR3 protein: CASSLSSGNIQYF; CDR3 DNA: TGTGCCAGCAGCTTAAGTAGCGGAAACATTCAGTACTTC
D gene: .; V gene: TRBV7-2; CDR3 length: 12; J gene: TRBJ2-7; clone size: .; CDR3 protein: CASSAQGGEQYF; CDR3 DNA: TGTGCCAGCAGCGCACAGGGCGGCGAGCAGTACTTC
D gene: .; V gene: TRBV29-1; CDR3 length: 17; J gene: TRBJ2-2; clone size: few; CDR3 protein: CSVEDLPGVLGTGELFF; CDR3 DNA: TGCAGCGTTGAAGATCTTCCGGGAGTACTGGGCACCGGGGAGCTGTTTTTT
D gene: TRBD2; V gene: TRBV7-2; CDR3 length: 14; J gene: TRBJ2-1; clone size: few; CDR3 protein: CASSPAGVYNEQFF; CDR3 DNA: TGTGCCAGCAGCCCAGCGGGAGTATACAATGAGCAGTTCTTC
D gene: .; V gene: TRBV18; CDR3 length: 16; J gene: TRBJ1-3; clone size: .; CDR3 protein: CASSPLRTDSGNTIYF; CDR3 DNA: TGTGCCAGCTCACCGCTCCGGACAGACTCTGGAAACACCATATATTTT
D gene: .; V gene: TRBV6-1; CDR3 length: 17; J gene: TRBJ1-1; clone size: few; CDR3 protein: CASSEAGYEAGDTEAFF; CDR3 DNA: TGTGCCAGCAGTGAAGCTGGGTATGAAGCCGGGGACACTGAAGCTTTCTTT
D gene: TRBD1; V gene: TRBV5-1; CDR3 length: 16; J gene: TRBJ1-2; clone size: .; CDR3 protein: CASSSATGRRENGYTF; CDR3 DNA: TGCGCCAGCAGCTCTGCGACAGGGAGACGGGAGAATGGCTACACCTTC
D gene: TRBD2; V gene: TRBV7-3; CDR3 length: 17; J gene: TRBJ2-2; clone size: .; CDR3 protein: CASSPSSGGANTGELFF; CDR3 DNA: TGTGCCAGCAGCCCTAGCTCGGGGGGAGCGAACACCGGGGAGCTGTTTTTT
D gene: .; V gene: TRBV18; CDR3 length: 19; J gene: TRBJ2-6; clone size: many; CDR3 protein: CASSPLTGGRTSGANVLTF; CDR3 DNA: TGTGCCAGCTCACCTCTTACAGGAGGGAGAACCTCTGGGGCCAACGTCCTGACTTTC
D gene: TRBD1; V gene: TRBV29-1; CDR3 length: 14; J gene: TRBJ1-4; clone size: few; CDR3 protein: CSAGLAGGNEKLFF; CDR3 DNA: TGCAGCGCTGGTTTGGCAGGGGGTAATGAAAAACTGTTTTTT
D gene: .; V gene: TRBV19; CDR3 length: 13; J gene: TRBJ2-3; clone size: few; CDR3 protein: CASSTQNTDTQYF; CDR3 DNA: TGTGCCAGTAGTACCCAGAACACAGATACGCAGTATTTT
D gene: .; V gene: TRBV28; CDR3 length: 14; J gene: TRBJ2-5; clone size: few; CDR3 protein: CASSLFRGGETQYF; CDR3 DNA: TGTGCCAGCAGTTTATTTAGGGGTGGAGAGACCCAGTACTTC
D gene: .; V gene: TRBV6-5; CDR3 length: 14; J gene: TRBJ2-3; clone size: .; CDR3 protein: CASSGTLNTDTQYF; CDR3 DNA: TGTGCCAGCTCGGGAACCCTTAACACAGATACGCAGTATTTT